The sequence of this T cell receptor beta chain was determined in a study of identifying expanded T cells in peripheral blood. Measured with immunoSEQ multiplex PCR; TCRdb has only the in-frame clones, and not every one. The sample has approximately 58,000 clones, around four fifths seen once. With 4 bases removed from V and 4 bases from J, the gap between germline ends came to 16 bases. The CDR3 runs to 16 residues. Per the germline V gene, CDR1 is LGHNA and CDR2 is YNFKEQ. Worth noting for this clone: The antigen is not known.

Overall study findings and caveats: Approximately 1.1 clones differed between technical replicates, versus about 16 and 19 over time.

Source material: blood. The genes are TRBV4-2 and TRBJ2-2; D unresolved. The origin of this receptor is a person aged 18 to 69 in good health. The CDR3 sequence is CASSPTDDGSTGELFF. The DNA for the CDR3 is TGTGCCAGCAGCCCGACGGATGACGGAAGCACCGGGGAGCTGTTTTTT.